This is a list of T cell receptor beta chains from one sample in a study of CD8 T cells in ankylosing spondylitis. A single record per CDR3 protein comes from TCRdb applying MiXCR to the 5' RACE reads. The sample holds about 450,000 distinct CDR3 sequences; about 24% are singletons and the top ten take 0.89%. Specimen: blood, either unsorted or a sorted T cell fraction (not recorded which). The receptors were gathered from a male donor with ankylosing spondylitis. Both conserved end residues are part of each CDR3. Fields, in order: CDR3 protein, CDR3 DNA, V gene, D gene, clone size, J gene, CDR3 length. The D gene is left open where the match is weak. Size tells how often a clone was seen (once, few, many) or the class of an expanded clone, and some rows leave it out.

CDR3aa: CATTGVVGTGELFF
CDR3nt: TGTGCCACAACAGGGGTAGTAGGAACCGGGGAGCTGTTTTTT
v_gene: TRBV19
d_gene: TRBD1
abundance: .
j_gene: TRBJ2-2
len: 14

CDR3aa: CATGQTENEKLFF
CDR3nt: TGTGCCACCGGACAGACTGAAAATGAAAAACTGTTTTTT
v_gene: TRBV12-3/TRBV12-4
d_gene: .
abundance: .
j_gene: TRBJ1-4
len: 13

CDR3aa: CASNGTPNEKGLFF
CDR3nt: TGTGCCAGCAACGGGACTCCAAATGAAAAAGGACTGTTTTTT
v_gene: TRBV4-2
d_gene: .
abundance: few
j_gene: TRBJ1-4
len: 14

CDR3aa: CASSQELRNTIYF
CDR3nt: TGCGCCAGCAGCCAAGAACTTAGAAACACCATATATTTT
v_gene: TRBV4-1
d_gene: .
abundance: .
j_gene: TRBJ1-3
len: 13

CDR3aa: CASSQTRTSGYNEQFF
CDR3nt: TGTGCCAGCAGCCAAACCCGGACTAGCGGTTACAATGAGCAGTTCTTC
v_gene: TRBV3-1
d_gene: TRBD2
abundance: few
j_gene: TRBJ2-1
len: 16

CDR3aa: CASRGGGSRLGEQYF
CDR3nt: TGTGCCAGCAGGGGAGGGGGCTCACGGCTGGGAGAGCAGTACTTC
v_gene: TRBV12-3/TRBV12-4
d_gene: .
abundance: .
j_gene: TRBJ2-7
len: 15

CDR3aa: CATTNMGNTEAFF
CDR3nt: TGTGCCACCACCAACATGGGGAACACTGAAGCTTTCTTT
v_gene: TRBV24-1
d_gene: .
abundance: .
j_gene: TRBJ1-1
len: 13

CDR3aa: CASRRPGQGASLAKNIQYF
CDR3nt: TGTGCCAGCAGACGACCGGGACAGGGGGCCTCCTTAGCCAAAAACATTCAGTACTTC
v_gene: TRBV11-2
d_gene: TRBD1
abundance: few
j_gene: TRBJ2-4
len: 19

CDR3aa: CASVGGGYNEQFF
CDR3nt: TGTGCCAGTGTCGGGGGAGGTTACAATGAGCAGTTCTTC
v_gene: TRBV7-9
d_gene: .
abundance: .
j_gene: TRBJ2-1
len: 13

CDR3aa: CASSLIDRGNTEAFF
CDR3nt: TGTGCCAGCAGTTTAATAGACAGGGGAAACACTGAAGCTTTCTTT
v_gene: TRBV12-3/TRBV12-4
d_gene: TRBD1
abundance: .
j_gene: TRBJ1-1
len: 15

CDR3aa: CASSLARQTNEQFF
CDR3nt: TGCGCCAGCAGCTTGGCCCGGCAGACCAATGAGCAGTTCTTC
v_gene: TRBV5-1
d_gene: .
abundance: .
j_gene: TRBJ2-1
len: 14

CDR3aa: CAISETSVEEYGEQYF
CDR3nt: TGTGCCATCAGTGAGACTAGCGTAGAGGAGTACGGGGAGCAGTACTTC
v_gene: TRBV10-3
d_gene: TRBD2
abundance: few
j_gene: TRBJ2-7
len: 16